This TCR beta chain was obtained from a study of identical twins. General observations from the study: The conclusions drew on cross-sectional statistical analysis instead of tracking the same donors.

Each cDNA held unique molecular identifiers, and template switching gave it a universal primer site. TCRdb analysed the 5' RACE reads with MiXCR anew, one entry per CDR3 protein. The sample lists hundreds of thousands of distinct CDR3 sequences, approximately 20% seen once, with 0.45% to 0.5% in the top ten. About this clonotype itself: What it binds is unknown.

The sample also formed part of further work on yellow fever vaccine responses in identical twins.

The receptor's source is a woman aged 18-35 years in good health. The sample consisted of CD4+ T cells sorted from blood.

CDR3 sequence: CASSSQDWVEQFF. The CDR3 bases are TGTGCCAGCAGTTCTCAGGACTGGGTAGAGCAGTTCTTC. The V gene is TRBV12-3 or TRBV12-4, the J gene TRBJ2-1; TRBD2 might be the D (5 bases). V lost 4 bases and J lost 10, with 14 bases in between. CDR3 length equals 13 residues.